Presented here are 19 T cell receptor beta chains from one specimen sequenced in a study of beta chain features in type 1 diabetes. Study conclusions and caveats: Across all four CD4+ subsets, people with type 1 diabetes showed modestly shorter TCRB CDR3s.

For these receptors, no antigen is known. Reverse transcription of all isolated RNA meant that expressed TCRB transcripts were sequenced. Some clones are missing from TCRdb's copy, which holds only in-frame ones; the method was immunoSEQ multiplex PCR. Of about 230,000 clones listed, 15% to 20% are singletons. The sample consisted of naive CD4+ T cells from blood. The receptors were gathered from a man aged 25 to 40 with type 1 diabetes.

This clone was detected a few times. The chain has TRBV9 and TRBJ1-1; D unresolved. The germline CDR1 and CDR2 sequences are SGDLS and YYNGEE. The V end lost 0 bases, the J end lost 0 bases, and 9 bases lay between the germline ends. The length of the CDR3 is 15 residues. The CDR3 nucleotides read TGTGCCAGCAGCGTAGATCCACTTTTGAACACTGAAGCTTTCTTT. Protein sequence: CASSVDPLLNTEAFF.

V gene TRBV11-1 combines with J gene TRBJ2-7; D is unclear. There are 11 residues in the CDR3. CDR1 and CDR2 from the germline V gene are SGHAT and FQDESV (reference sequence). Trimming removed 4 bases at V and 10 bases at J, with 11 bases between. The CDR3 sequence is CASSSSQSQYF. CDR3 DNA sequence: TGTGCCAGCAGCTCCTCACAGAGTCAGTACTTC.

This clone has more than one count but fewer than ten. CDR3: CSGQGSADTQYF. The DNA of the CDR3 is TGCAGCGGACAGGGGTCGGCAGATACGCAGTATTTT. The genes are TRBV29-1 and TRBJ2-3; 8 bases fit TRBD1. The junction had 4 bases not matched to a gene; V was cut back by 7 bases and J by 4 bases. The CDR3 contains 12 residues. CDR1 and CDR2 from the germline V gene are SQVTM and ANQGSEA.

This clone occurred a few times. This rearrangement joins TRBV29-1 to TRBJ1-1, with TRBD1 as a possible D gene (6 bases). Germline CDR1 reads SQVTM; CDR2 reads ANQGSEA. The germline V and J ends were trimmed by 5 bases and 8 bases, with 12 bases remaining between them. This CDR3 has 11 residues. CDR3 protein: CSVLTGLEAFF. CDR3 nucleotide sequence: TGCAGCGTTCTAACAGGGTTGGAAGCTTTCTTT.

The CDR3 sequence is CSVQQGDYNSPLHF. CDR3 sequence (DNA): TGCAGCGTTCAACAGGGAGATTATAATTCACCCCTCCACTTT. The rearrangement joins TRBV29-1 to TRBJ1-6; D possibly corresponds to TRBD1 (6 bases). V gave up 5 bases and J gave up 4 bases, with 12 bases separating them. From germline, CDR1 is SQVTM and CDR2 ANQGSEA. The CDR3 totals 14 residues.

This clone was counted a few times. V usage is TRBV25-1 and J usage is TRBJ2-1, with D maybe TRBD1 (5 bases). This CDR3 is built from 15 residues. V was pared by 1 base and J by 8 bases, with 15 bases between. The germline V gene encodes CDR1 MGHDK and CDR2 SYGVNS. The CDR3 coding sequence is TGTGCCAGCAGTGAATTTCGTGGGATAGGGGATGAGCAGTTCTTC. Its protein product is CASSEFRGIGDEQFF.

This clone was counted a few times. The chain is built from TRBV7-9 and TRBJ2-1, with 10 bases fitting TRBD2. In germline, CDR1 is SEHNR, CDR2 FQNEAQ (reference sequence). Trimming at V came to 5 bases and at J to 7 bases, leaving 5 bases not matched to a gene. The CDR3 runs 14 residues. CDR3 in DNA: TGTGCCAGCAGCCTCGCGACTAGCGGGAATGAGCAGTTCTTC. Encoded protein: CASSLATSGNEQFF.

This clone was recorded a few times. The J gene is TRBJ1-2, the V gene TRBV23-1; D is undetermined. TRBV23-1 belongs to the ORF category, with a function that is uncertain. The CDR3 spans 15 residues. Trimming removed 2 bases from V and 4 bases from J, with 14 bases in between. CDR3: CASSQPDALSYGYTF. Here the CDR3 DNA reads TGCGCCAGCAGTCAACCGGATGCCCTTAGCTATGGCTACACCTTC.

The rearrangement uses TRBV30 and TRBJ1-1; 9 bases line up with TRBD1. The CDR3 has 13 residues. Germline V gene data show CDR1 as GTSNPN and CDR2 as SVGIG (reference sequence). Unmatched junction bases numbered 7, after V lost 7 bases and J lost 4 bases. The CDR3 DNA reads as TGTGCCTCTCCGACAGGGGGAGGCACTGAAGCTTTCTTT. Amino acid sequence: CASPTGGGTEAFF.

The genes are TRBV28 and TRBJ1-1; D is uncertain. Germline V lookup: CDR1 MDHEN, CDR2 SYDVKM. This CDR3 spans 13 amino acids. Trimming pared 9 bases from V and 1 base from J, leaving 12 bases between. CDR3 sequence (DNA): TGTGCCAGTTCCGGACGGACGAACACTGAAGCTTTCTTT. Translated, it gives CASSGRTNTEAFF.

This clone was detected a few times. The chain is built from TRBV28 and TRBJ2-7, with 7 bases identical to TRBD1. V lost 7 bases, J lost 7 bases, and 13 bases stayed unmatched. Looked up from germline, CDR1 is MDHEN and CDR2 is SYDVKM. The length of the CDR3 is 14 residues. The DNA of the CDR3 is TGTGCCAGCACCGAAGGGGGCTCCTCCAGGGAGCAGTACTTC. Translated, it gives CASTEGGSSREQYF.

This clone was counted between two and nine times. The chain couples TRBV4-2 to TRBJ2-4; the D gene is possibly TRBD1 (5 bases). The CDR3 totals 18 residues. Germline CDR1 reads LGHNA; CDR2 reads YNFKEQ. Deletions cut 0 bases from V and 0 bases from J, with 15 bases between. CDR3 DNA: TGTGCCAGCAGCCAAGACCTACAGACAGACTTAGCCAAAAACATTCAGTACTTC. It is translated as CASSQDLQTDLAKNIQYF.

This clone was detected a few times. The J gene is TRBJ1-3, the V gene TRBV29-1; D remains ambiguous. Between the trimmed V and J ends, which lost 4 bases and 2 bases, there was a span of 12 bases. CDR1 SQVTM and CDR2 ANQGSEA come from the germline V gene. The CDR3 consists of 14 residues. CDR3 protein: CSVVFGSAGNTIYF. CDR3 nucleotides: TGCAGCGTTGTGTTTGGGAGCGCTGGAAACACCATATATTTT.

This sequence joins TRBV7-2 and TRBJ2-1, with a possible D match to TRBD1 (6 bases). Trimming cost V 5 bases and J 6 bases, with 8 bases left between them. In germline, CDR1 is SGHTA, CDR2 FQGNSA. The CDR3 sequence is 12 residues long. The CDR3 bases are TGTGCCAGCAGCCTACAGGGCAATGAGCAGTTCTTC. Amino acids: CASSLQGNEQFF.

The chain recombines TRBV7-2 with TRBJ2-7; 10 bases match TRBD1. The V and J ends lost 4 bases and 6 bases, in that order; junction bases with no gene match: 6. The CDR3 extends over 14 amino acids. In germline, CDR1 is SGHTA, CDR2 FQGNSA. The CDR3 nucleotides are TGTGCCAGCAGCTATGACAGGGGGCGCTTCGAGCAGTACTTC. Its protein product is CASSYDRGRFEQYF.

This clone was seen more than once but under ten times. The V gene is TRBV7-8, the J gene TRBJ1-1; D is unclear. Deletions cut 7 bases from V and 2 bases from J, with 11 bases between. Germline CDR1 SGHVS, CDR2 FQNEAQ. The CDR3 length is 13 residues. In DNA, the CDR3 is TGTGCCAGCAAACGCACAGCTAACACTGAAGCTTTCTTT. Its translation: CASKRTANTEAFF.

Only a few counts were recorded for this clone. The chain joins TRBV14 to TRBJ2-7, with D unclear. This CDR3 contains 11 residues. Germline V CDR1 and CDR2: SGHDN, FVKESK. The V end was cut by 2 bases, the J end by 4 bases, with 3 bases between. This chain's CDR3 is CASSQYYEQYF. The CDR3 bases are TGTGCCAGCAGCCAATATTACGAGCAGTACTTC.

The table lists this clone with a few counts. The rearrangement joins TRBV29-1 to TRBJ2-5, with a tentative D call TRBD2 (6 bases). The V gene's germline CDR1 is SQVTM and CDR2 ANQGSEA. V lost 3 bases, J lost 2 bases, and 10 bases lay in between. The CDR3 contains 13 residues. CDR3 residues: CSVDSGSQETQYF. In DNA form, the CDR3 reads TGCAGCGTTGATTCCGGGAGTCAAGAGACCCAGTACTTC.

This clone appeared a few times. V and J are TRBV7-9 and TRBJ1-1; D unresolved. V was cut by 5 bases and J by 8 bases, with 9 bases left in between. Germline V CDR1 and CDR2: SEHNR, FQNEAQ (reference sequence). The CDR3 has 11 amino acids. This CDR3 is CASSPRLEAFF. The CDR3, as DNA: TGTGCCAGCAGCCCTCGACTGGAAGCTTTCTTT.